A single sample gave rise to the 31 T cell receptor beta chains below, sequenced in a study of cytomegalovirus exposure and HLA in healthy donors. Both 60 Vbeta primers and 13 Jbeta primers went into the PCR. The protocol was immunoSEQ multiplex PCR, while the TCRdb copy is restricted to in-frame clones and leaves out a portion. The sample holds over 150,000 clones, 85% seen once. The sequenced sample consisted of PBMCs. These receptors were collected from a young man in good health and CMV-seropositive.

The chain uses TRBV25-1 and TRBJ1-1; a possible D gene is TRBD1 (6 bases). CDR3 size: 13 residues. Germline V gene data show CDR1 as MGHDK and CDR2 as SYGVNS. Deletions cut 5 bases from V and 7 bases from J, with 14 bases between. CDR3 region: CASSSGVGGEAFF. CDR3 DNA: TGTGCCAGCAGTTCAGGGGTAGGTGGTGAAGCTTTCTTT.

This rearrangement joins TRBV7-9 to TRBJ2-3; 8 bases are a match to TRBD1. This CDR3 contains 17 residues. Germline assignment: CDR1 SEHNR and CDR2 FQNEAQ (reference sequence). The V gene end was trimmed by 2 bases and the J gene end by 2 bases; junction bases not matched to a gene: 9. The CDR3 loop reads CASSLLPGGPLTDTQYF. CDR3 sequence (DNA): TGTGCCAGCAGCTTACTCCCAGGGGGCCCCCTCACAGATACGCAGTATTTT.

The gene calls are TRBV4-3 and TRBJ2-6; perhaps TRBD1 as D (5 bases). The CDR3 has 16 amino acids. V lost 3 bases and J lost 0, with 9 bases in between. Per the germline V gene, CDR1 is LGHNA and CDR2 is YSLEER. The chain's CDR3 is CASSHSDTSGANVLTF. Here the CDR3 DNA reads TGCGCCAGCAGCCACTCGGACACCTCTGGGGCCAACGTCCTGACTTTC.

The table lists this clone with a count of one. The V call is TRBV4-2, the J call TRBJ2-1; 8 nucleotides match TRBD2. CDR1 and CDR2 from the germline V gene are LGHNA and YNFKEQ. V lost 4 bases to trimming and J lost 6 bases; unmatched junction nucleotides: 8. CDR3 length equals 15 residues. CDR3 protein: CASSLFGREGNEQFF. The CDR3 bases are TGTGCCAGCAGCCTCTTCGGGAGGGAAGGCAATGAGCAGTTCTTC.

This clone was seen more than once but under ten times. V and J are TRBV28 and TRBJ1-2; 8 nucleotides match TRBD1. This CDR3 spans 12 amino acids. The J segment lost 7 bases and the V segment lost 5 bases, leaving 3 bases of the junction unmatched. CDR1 MDHEN and CDR2 SYDVKM come from the germline V gene. CDR3 sequence reads: CASSETGGGYTF. DNA of the CDR3: TGTGCCAGCAGTGAAACAGGGGGTGGCTACACCTTC.

The V gene is TRBV2, the J gene TRBJ2-3; 8 nucleotides align to TRBD2. Germline CDR1 SNHLY, CDR2 FYNNEI. Trimming took 2 bases from V and 7 from J; bases not matched to a gene: 14. The CDR3 is 17 residues long. In DNA form, the CDR3 reads TGTGCCAGCAGTGAAACCTGGGGCGGGGGGAATCCAAATACGCAGTATTTT. As protein: CASSETWGGGNPNTQYF. Full variable domain (remainder filled in from reference TRBV2 and TRBJ2-3): EPEVTQTPSHQVTQMGQEVILRCVPISNHLYFYWYRQILGQKVEFLVSFYNNEISEKSEIFDDQFSVERPDGSNFTLKIRSTKLEDSAMYFCASSETWGGGNPNTQYFGPGTRLTVL.

The gene calls are TRBV15 and TRBJ1-1; weak D call: TRBD1 (5 bases). The CDR3 is 13 residues long. Deletions cut 1 base from V and 8 bases from J, with 11 bases between. Germline V gives CDR1 LNHNV, CDR2 YYDKDF (reference sequence). This CDR3 reads CATSRGSGGEAFF. CDR3 bases: TGTGCCACCAGCAGAGGATCGGGGGGGGAAGCTTTCTTT.

The V call is TRBV7-9, the J call TRBJ2-7; 7 nucleotides align to TRBD1. Germline loops: CDR1 SEHNR, CDR2 FQNEAQ (reference sequence). V dropped 5 bases and J dropped 2; count of bases not matched to a gene: 9. The CDR3 covers 15 residues. CDR3 amino acids: CASSAYGTETYEQYF. The DNA of the CDR3 is TGTGCCAGCAGCGCCTACGGGACAGAAACCTACGAGCAGTACTTC.

This chain links TRBV4-1 with TRBJ2-7, with TRBD1 as a possible D gene (6 bases). Germline assignment: CDR1 MGHRA and CDR2 YSYEKL. Trimming cost V 2 bases and J 5 bases, with 16 bases left between them. The CDR3 contains 15 residues. The chain's CDR3 is CASSQLPTGNHEQYF. The CDR3 region has the DNA TGCGCCAGCAGCCAACTACCAACAGGGAACCACGAGCAGTACTTC.

This chain joins TRBV2 and TRBJ2-2; possibly TRBD1 for D (5 bases). This CDR3 is built from 13 residues. The germline V gene encodes CDR1 SNHLY and CDR2 FYNNEI. V dropped 6 bases and J dropped 5 bases, with 10 bases sitting between them. CDR3 sequence reads: CASSMQGTGELFF. CDR3 sequence (DNA): TGTGCCAGCAGCATGCAGGGAACCGGGGAGCTGTTTTTT.

This clone occurred once. This chain connects TRBV5-1 to TRBJ2-1, with TRBD2 matching over 10 bases. V shed 3 bases and J 3 bases; nucleotides not matched to a gene: 6. Germline assignment: CDR1 SGHRS and CDR2 YFSETQ. The CDR3 has 16 residues. CDR3 nucleotide sequence: TGCGCCAGCAGCTCGGGACTAGCGCTGAACTACAATGAGCAGTTCTTC. This sequence encodes CASSSGLALNYNEQFF.

The chain recombines TRBV29-1 with TRBJ1-5; no definite D call. The CDR3 runs to 12 residues. Germline values: CDR1 SQVTM, CDR2 ANQGSEA. V was trimmed by 0 bases and J by 4 bases, leaving 4 bases between them. The CDR3 loop reads CSVEDGNQPQHF. As DNA, the CDR3 is TGCAGCGTTGAAGACGGTAATCAGCCCCAGCATTTT. The whole variable domain, filled in from reference TRBV29-1 and TRBJ1-5, reads SAVISQKPSRDICQRGTSLTIQCQVDSQVTMMFWYRQQPGQSLTLIATANQGSEATYESGFVIDKFPISRPNLTFSTLTVSNMSPEDSSIYLCSVEDGNQPQHFGDGTRLSIL.

This clone was recorded once. This chain uses TRBV7-2 with TRBJ2-4; TRBD2 might be the D (5 bases). The germline V and J ends were trimmed by 1 base and 2 bases, with 12 bases remaining between them. Germline lookup yields CDR1 SGHTA and CDR2 FQGNSA. CDR3 length equals 16 residues. This CDR3 reads CASSLEPSLTKNIQYF. In DNA, the CDR3 is TGTGCCAGCAGCTTAGAGCCTAGCCTTACCAAAAACATTCAGTACTTC.

This chain links TRBV11-2 with TRBJ1-2; 9 bases map to TRBD1. Per germline, CDR1 SGHAT and CDR2 FQNNGV. Trimming cost V 0 bases and J 8 bases; bases outside gene matches: 13. The CDR3 has 17 residues. The CDR3 here is CASSLDYGTGTDFGYTF. The CDR3 DNA reads TGTGCCAGCAGCTTAGATTATGGGACAGGGACGGACTTCGGCTACACCTTC.

The chain uses TRBV7-8 and TRBJ2-5; 7 bases match TRBD2. Germline assignment: CDR1 SGHVS and CDR2 FQNEAQ. The ends lost 0 bases at V and 5 bases at J; junction bases unmatched: 3. The CDR3 sequence is 14 residues long. CDR3: CASSLAGGWETQYF. Written as DNA, the CDR3 is TGTGCCAGCAGCTTAGCGGGGGGGTGGGAGACCCAGTACTTC.

DNA for the CDR3: TGTGCCAGCAGCTACAGGGGGGGATCTGGGGCCAACGTCCTGACTTTC. Its translation: CASSYRGGSGANVLTF. The chain recombines TRBV7-2 with TRBJ2-6, with D possibly being TRBD1 (8 bases). The CDR3 runs to 16 residues. Trimming shortened V by 4 bases and J by 1 base, and 11 bases separated the two germline ends. Germline loops: CDR1 SGHTA, CDR2 FQGNSA.

CDR3 sequence reads: CASTLGQGVGNTIYF. CDR3 coding DNA: TGTGCCAGCACCTTGGGACAGGGGGTCGGAAACACCATATATTTT. The chain couples TRBV28 to TRBJ1-3; 11 bases line up with TRBD1. Germline V lookup: CDR1 MDHEN, CDR2 SYDVKM. The CDR3 consists of 15 residues. The V gene end was trimmed by 7 bases and the J gene end by 4 bases; junction bases not matched to a gene: 6.

The chain carries TRBV11-2 and TRBJ2-1; the D gene is possibly TRBD2 (6 bases). Per germline, CDR1 SGHAT and CDR2 FQNNGV. V was shortened by 4 bases and J by 2 bases, with 12 bases between the two germline ends. The CDR3 has 15 amino acids. The CDR3 nucleotides read TGTGCCAGCAGCTACCAGCGGGTCCCCTACAATGAGCAGTTCTTC. Its translation: CASSYQRVPYNEQFF.

The V and J genes are TRBV12-5 and TRBJ2-7; 10 bases are a match to TRBD1. The length of the CDR3 is 14 residues. Trimming took 3 bases from V and 6 from J; bases not matched to a gene: 5. Germline V gives CDR1 LGHNT, CDR2 FRNRAP. The CDR3, as DNA: TGTGCTAGTGGTTTAGGACAGGGGGTTTCCGAGCAGTACTTC. Translation: CASGLGQGVSEQYF.

CDR3 in amino acids: CASSPRGFPYSNQPQHF. The CDR3 DNA reads TGTGCCAGTAGCCCGAGGGGGTTTCCTTATAGCAATCAGCCCCAGCATTTT. This chain links TRBV19 with TRBJ1-5; tentatively, D is TRBD1 (6 bases). Looked up from germline, CDR1 is LNHDA and CDR2 is SQIVND (reference sequence). V was pared by 6 bases and J by 0 bases, with 18 bases between. The CDR3 runs 17 residues.

The V and J genes are TRBV10-3 and TRBJ2-7, with 7 bases matching TRBD2. Germline V lookup: CDR1 ENHRY, CDR2 SYGVKD. V shed 11 bases and J 5 bases; nucleotides not matched to a gene: 21. The CDR3 runs to 16 residues. CDR3 sequence (DNA): TGTGCCTCTGCCTCGGGGCGCGGGGGAGGTTCCCACGAGCAGTACTTC. Its protein product is CASASGRGGGSHEQYF.

CDR3 sequence: CATSSGTYEQYF. The DNA for the CDR3 is TGTGCCACGAGTAGCGGAACTTACGAGCAGTACTTC. The rearrangement joins TRBV27 to TRBJ2-7, with a weak D call TRBD2 (6 bases). This CDR3 has 12 residues. Per germline, CDR1 MNHEY and CDR2 SMNVEV (reference sequence). Trimming left V 10 bases short and J 4 bases short, with 14 bases between.

The chain uses TRBV4-1 and TRBJ1-6; 9 bases match TRBD1. The germline V gene has CDR1 MGHRA and CDR2 YSYEKL. The CDR3 totals 18 residues. V shed 1 base and J 1 base; nucleotides not matched to a gene: 5. The CDR3 DNA is TGCGCCAGCAGCCAAGTTGGGACAGGGAGTTCCTATAATTCACCCCTCCACTTT. This translates into CASSQVGTGSSYNSPLHF.

This clone was seen a few times. The chain joins TRBV6-1 to TRBJ2-7; the D is unclear. The CDR3 loop spans 11 amino acids. The germline gives CDR1 MNHNS, CDR2 SASEGT. The V and J ends lost 4 bases and 7 bases respectively, with 8 bases between them. The CDR3 nucleotides are TGTGCCAGCAGTGTCGGGTGGGAGCAGTACGTC. This translates into CASSVGWEQYV.

The chain carries TRBV27 and TRBJ2-2, with 7 bases fitting TRBD1. The CDR3 totals 18 residues. The V gene end was trimmed by 5 bases and the J gene end by 4 bases; junction bases not matched to a gene: 16. In germline, CDR1 is MNHEY, CDR2 SMNVEV (reference sequence). The CDR3 DNA is TGTGCCAGCAGTCCTACCGACAGGGTAGCGTCGAGCACCGGGGAGCTGTTTTTT. This encodes CASSPTDRVASSTGELFF.

This sequence joins TRBV10-2 and TRBJ2-7; TRBD1 aligns across 7 bases. Germline loops: CDR1 WSHSY, CDR2 SAAADI. The J segment lost 7 bases and the V segment lost 6 bases, leaving 12 bases of the junction unmatched. There are 14 residues in the CDR3. Written as DNA, the CDR3 is TGCGCCAGCAGGCGAGGACAGGAGGACCGGGAGCAGTACGTC. Translating it yields CASRRGQEDREQYV.

The chain combines TRBV19 with TRBJ1-1, with D uncertain. CDR3 length: 14 residues. Trimming removed 7 bases from V and 3 bases from J, with 15 bases in between. From germline, CDR1 is LNHDA and CDR2 SQIVND (reference sequence). CDR3 DNA sequence: TGTGCCAGTACCCCCGGAGGGAAGTACACTGAAGCTTTCTTT. Protein sequence: CASTPGGKYTEAFF.

The rearrangement links TRBV4-3 to TRBJ2-1; no definite D call. The V and J ends lost 4 bases and 8 bases respectively, with 9 bases between them. The germline gives CDR1 LGHNA, CDR2 YSLEER. This CDR3 contains 12 residues. CDR3 in DNA: TGCGCCAGCAGCCCCGGTCACGATGAGCAGTTCTTC. Protein sequence: CASSPGHDEQFF.

This chain uses TRBV4-1 with TRBJ2-1; TRBD2 matches at 12 bases. The CDR3 totals 16 residues. V shed 3 bases, J shed 4 bases, and the junction held 4 bases outside the gene matches. Germline lookup yields CDR1 MGHRA and CDR2 YSYEKL. Written as DNA, the CDR3 is TGCGCCAGCAGCCAGCTACTAGCGGGGGGTTACAATGAGCAGTTCTTC. Encoded protein: CASSQLLAGGYNEQFF.

V usage is TRBV6-6 and J usage is TRBJ2-3, with D possibly TRBD2 on 7 matching bases. Germline V lookup: CDR1 MNHNY, CDR2 SVGAGI (reference sequence). This CDR3 has 14 amino acids. Trimming left V 7 bases short and J 4 bases short, with 15 bases between. CDR3 amino acids: CASKGGRGSDTQYF. In DNA form, the CDR3 reads TGTGCCAGCAAGGGGGGGAGGGGCTCAGATACGCAGTATTTT.

The rearrangement uses TRBV5-1 and TRBJ2-3; 10 positions match TRBD1. Germline CDR1 SGHRS, CDR2 YFSETQ. This CDR3 is 15 amino acids long. The J segment lost 5 bases and the V segment lost 6 bases, leaving 9 bases of the junction unmatched. The CDR3 nucleotides are TGCGCCAGCACCCCAATAGACAGGGGGCAAGATACGCAGTATTTT. Translated, it gives CASTPIDRGQDTQYF.